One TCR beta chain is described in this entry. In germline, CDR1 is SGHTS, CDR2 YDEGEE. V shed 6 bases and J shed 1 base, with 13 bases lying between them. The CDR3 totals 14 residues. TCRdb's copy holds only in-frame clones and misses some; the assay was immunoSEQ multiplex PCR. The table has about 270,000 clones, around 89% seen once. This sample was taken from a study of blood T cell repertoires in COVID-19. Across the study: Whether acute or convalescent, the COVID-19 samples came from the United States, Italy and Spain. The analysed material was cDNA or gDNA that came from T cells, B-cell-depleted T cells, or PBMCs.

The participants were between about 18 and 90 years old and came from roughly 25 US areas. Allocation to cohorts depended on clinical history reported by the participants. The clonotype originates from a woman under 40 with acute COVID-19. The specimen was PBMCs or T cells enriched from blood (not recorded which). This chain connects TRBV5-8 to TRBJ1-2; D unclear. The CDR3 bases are TGTGCCAGCACCCTCTCGAGGGATAACTATGGCTACACCTTC. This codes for CASTLSRDNYGYTF.